One T cell receptor (beta chain) is described in this entry. Its specificity is unknown. The data originate from a study of T cells in localized non-small cell lung cancer. Study findings and constraints: An association was observed between higher blood T cell density and longer overall survival. Median detection of top 100 tumor clones in adjacent lung was over 45 clones.

V was clipped by 9 bases and J by 2 bases, with 7 bases between them. Germline CDR1 is LNHDA and CDR2 is SQIVND (reference sequence). CDR3 length equals 11 residues. Clones were sequenced by immunoSEQ multiplex PCR, and TCRdb holds only the in-frame ones, with some missing. The sample lists fewer than 75,000 clones, approximately 84% occurring once. The V gene is TRBV19, the J gene TRBJ1-2; D possibly corresponds to TRBD1 (5 bases). Sequencing was performed on peripheral blood, taken before any cancer treatment. This clonotype was obtained from a female donor older than 55 with stage I lung adenocarcinoma. CDR3 sequence reads: CASSGNYGYTF. In DNA form, the CDR3 reads TGTGCCAGCTCAGGGAACTATGGCTACACCTTC.